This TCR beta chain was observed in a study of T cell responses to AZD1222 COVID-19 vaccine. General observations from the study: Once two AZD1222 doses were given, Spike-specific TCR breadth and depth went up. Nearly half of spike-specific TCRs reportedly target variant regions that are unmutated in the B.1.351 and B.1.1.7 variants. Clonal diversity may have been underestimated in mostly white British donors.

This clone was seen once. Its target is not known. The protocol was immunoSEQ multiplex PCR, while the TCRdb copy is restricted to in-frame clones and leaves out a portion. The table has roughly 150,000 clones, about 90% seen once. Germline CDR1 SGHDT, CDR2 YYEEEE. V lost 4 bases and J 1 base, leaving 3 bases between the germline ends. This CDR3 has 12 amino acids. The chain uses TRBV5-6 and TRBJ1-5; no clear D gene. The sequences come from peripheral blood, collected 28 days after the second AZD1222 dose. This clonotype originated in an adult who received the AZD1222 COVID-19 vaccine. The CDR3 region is CASSVSNQPQHF. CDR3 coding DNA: TGTGCCAGCAGCGTAAGCAATCAGCCCCAGCATTTT. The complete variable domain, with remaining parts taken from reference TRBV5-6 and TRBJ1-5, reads DAGVTQSPTHLIKTRGQQVTLRCSPKSGHDTVSWYQQALGQGPQFIFQYYEEEERQRGNFPDRFSGHQFPNYSSELNVNALLLGDSALYLCASSVSNQPQHFGDGTRLSIL.